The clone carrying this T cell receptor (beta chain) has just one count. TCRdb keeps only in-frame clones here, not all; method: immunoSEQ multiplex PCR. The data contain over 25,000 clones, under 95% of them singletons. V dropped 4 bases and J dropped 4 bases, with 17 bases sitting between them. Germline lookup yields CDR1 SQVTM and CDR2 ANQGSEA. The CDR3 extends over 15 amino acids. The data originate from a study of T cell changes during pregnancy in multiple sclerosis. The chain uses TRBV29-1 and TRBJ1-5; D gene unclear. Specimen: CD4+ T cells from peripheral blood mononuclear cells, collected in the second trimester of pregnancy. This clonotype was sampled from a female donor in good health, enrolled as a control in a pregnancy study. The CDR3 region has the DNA TGCAGCGTTGTTGAGGGATCGCGCAATAATCAGCCCCAGCATTTT. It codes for CSVVEGSRNNQPQHF.